The clone carrying this TCR beta chain was counted between two and nine times. This sample is drawn from a study of blood T cell repertoires in COVID-19. Study at large: Specimens from acute and convalescent COVID-19 originated in the United States, Italy and Spain. PBMCs, B-cell-depleted T cells, or T cells provided the cDNA or gDNA that made up the material.

In the authors' methods: Reference gene primer amplification yielded estimated nucleated cell counts. Here immunoSEQ multiplex PCR was the method, and the copy in TCRdb shows in-frame clones only, minus some. The D gene and trimming were derived from the DNA, and the V and J assignments and clone size from that table. The sample lists tens of thousands of clones, approximately 83% occurring once. The CDR3 is 14 amino acids. With 5 bases clipped from V and 7 bases from J, the junction kept 9 bases outside the gene matches. Looked up from germline, CDR1 is ENHRY and CDR2 is SYGVKD. This receptor was obtained from a human donor in a cohort sampled during active COVID-19. What was sequenced was peripheral blood. J is TRBJ1-2 and V is TRBV10-3; TRBD1 agrees at 8 bases. CDR3 sequence reads: CAISPPTGVGGYTF. CDR3 DNA sequence: TGTGCCATCAGTCCCCCGACAGGGGTGGGTGGCTACACCTTC.